This T cell receptor beta chain was sequenced during a study of blood T cell repertoires in COVID-19. Overall study: Whether acute or convalescent, the COVID-19 samples came from the United States, Italy and Spain.

Looked up from germline, CDR1 is SGDLS and CDR2 is YYNGEE. The CDR3 runs 14 residues. V lost 0 bases and J lost 5; bases outside the gene matches: 4. Per the study methods: Reference gene primers were amplified, and this amplification served to estimate nucleated cell counts. The table came from immunoSEQ multiplex PCR; TCRdb's copy has only in-frame clones and leaves some out. Clone size and V and J calls were adopted from that table, with D and trimming inferred from the DNA. The sample carries 75,000 to 100,000 clones, 70% to 90% recorded once. This clone was seen only a few times. The sequenced sample consisted of peripheral blood. The chain joins TRBV9 to TRBJ2-5; 7 nucleotides agree with TRBD1. This TCR derives from a man between 60 and 75 years old with acute or convalescent COVID-19. The CDR3 reads CASSVGGGLETQYF. The DNA of the CDR3 is TGTGCCAGCAGCGTAGGAGGGGGCTTGGAGACCCAGTACTTC.